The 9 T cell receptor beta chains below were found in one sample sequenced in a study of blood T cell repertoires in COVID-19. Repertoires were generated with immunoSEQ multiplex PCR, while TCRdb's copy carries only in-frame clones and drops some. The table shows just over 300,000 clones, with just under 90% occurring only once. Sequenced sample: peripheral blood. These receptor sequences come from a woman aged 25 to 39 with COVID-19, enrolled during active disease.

CDR3 DNA: TGTGCCAGCAGAGGCGGGCCGACGCCAGATACGCAGTATTTT. This codes for CASRGGPTPDTQYF. V gene TRBV6-5 combines with J gene TRBJ2-3; a weak D match, TRBD2 (5 bases). V shed 6 bases and J shed 4 bases, with 14 bases lying between them. The CDR3 is 14 residues long. Germline CDR1 is MNHEY and CDR2 is SVGAGI.

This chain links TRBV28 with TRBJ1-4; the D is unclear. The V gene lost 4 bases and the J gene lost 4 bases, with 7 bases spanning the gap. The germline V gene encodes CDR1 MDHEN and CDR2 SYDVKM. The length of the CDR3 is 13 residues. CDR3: CASSYSFNEKLFF. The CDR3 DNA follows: TGTGCCAGCAGTTACAGCTTTAATGAAAAACTGTTTTTT.

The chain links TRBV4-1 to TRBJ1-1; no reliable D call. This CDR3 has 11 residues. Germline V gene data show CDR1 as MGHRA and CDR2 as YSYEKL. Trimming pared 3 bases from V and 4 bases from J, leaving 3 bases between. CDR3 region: CASSHLTEAFF. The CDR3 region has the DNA TGCGCCAGCAGCCACCTCACTGAAGCTTTCTTT.

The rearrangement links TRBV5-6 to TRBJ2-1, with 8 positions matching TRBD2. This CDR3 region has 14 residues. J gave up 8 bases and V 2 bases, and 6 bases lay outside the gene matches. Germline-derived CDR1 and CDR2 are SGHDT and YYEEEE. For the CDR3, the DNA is TGTGCCAGCAGCTTTCCGCGGGGGGCCGATGAGCAGTTCTTC. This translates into CASSFPRGADEQFF.

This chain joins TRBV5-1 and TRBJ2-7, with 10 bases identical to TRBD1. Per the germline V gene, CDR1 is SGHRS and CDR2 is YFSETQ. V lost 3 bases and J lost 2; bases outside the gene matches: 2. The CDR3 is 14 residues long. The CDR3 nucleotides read TGCGCCAGCAGCTGGACAGGGGGGGCCTACGAGCAGTACGTC. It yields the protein CASSWTGGAYEQYV.

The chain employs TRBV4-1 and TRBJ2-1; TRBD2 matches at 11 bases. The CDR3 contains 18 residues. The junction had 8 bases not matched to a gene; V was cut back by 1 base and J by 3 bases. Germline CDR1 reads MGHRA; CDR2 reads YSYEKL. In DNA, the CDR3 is TGCGCCAGCAGCCAAGGACTAGCGGGACCCCTAGGCTACAATGAGCAGTTCTTC. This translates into CASSQGLAGPLGYNEQFF.

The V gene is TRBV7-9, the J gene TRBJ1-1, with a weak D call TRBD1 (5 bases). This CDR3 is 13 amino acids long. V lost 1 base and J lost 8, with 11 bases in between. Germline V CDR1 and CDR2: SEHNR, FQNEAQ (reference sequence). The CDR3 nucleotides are TGTGCCAGCAGCTTAGACCTAACAGGAGAAGCTTTCTTT. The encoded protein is CASSLDLTGEAFF.

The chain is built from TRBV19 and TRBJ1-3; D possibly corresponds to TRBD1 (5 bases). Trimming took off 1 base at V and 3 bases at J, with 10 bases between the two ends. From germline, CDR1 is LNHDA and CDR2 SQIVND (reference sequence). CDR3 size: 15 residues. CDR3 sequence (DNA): TGTGCCAGTAGTATAGGGGGGGGGTATGGAAACACCATATATTTT. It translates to CASSIGGGYGNTIYF.

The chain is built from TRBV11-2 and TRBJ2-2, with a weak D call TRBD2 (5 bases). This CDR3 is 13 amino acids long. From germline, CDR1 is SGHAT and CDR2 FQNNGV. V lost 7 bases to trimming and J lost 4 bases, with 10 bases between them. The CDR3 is CASTTGTTGELFF. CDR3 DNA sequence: TGTGCCAGCACCACGGGAACCACCGGGGAGCTGTTTTTT.